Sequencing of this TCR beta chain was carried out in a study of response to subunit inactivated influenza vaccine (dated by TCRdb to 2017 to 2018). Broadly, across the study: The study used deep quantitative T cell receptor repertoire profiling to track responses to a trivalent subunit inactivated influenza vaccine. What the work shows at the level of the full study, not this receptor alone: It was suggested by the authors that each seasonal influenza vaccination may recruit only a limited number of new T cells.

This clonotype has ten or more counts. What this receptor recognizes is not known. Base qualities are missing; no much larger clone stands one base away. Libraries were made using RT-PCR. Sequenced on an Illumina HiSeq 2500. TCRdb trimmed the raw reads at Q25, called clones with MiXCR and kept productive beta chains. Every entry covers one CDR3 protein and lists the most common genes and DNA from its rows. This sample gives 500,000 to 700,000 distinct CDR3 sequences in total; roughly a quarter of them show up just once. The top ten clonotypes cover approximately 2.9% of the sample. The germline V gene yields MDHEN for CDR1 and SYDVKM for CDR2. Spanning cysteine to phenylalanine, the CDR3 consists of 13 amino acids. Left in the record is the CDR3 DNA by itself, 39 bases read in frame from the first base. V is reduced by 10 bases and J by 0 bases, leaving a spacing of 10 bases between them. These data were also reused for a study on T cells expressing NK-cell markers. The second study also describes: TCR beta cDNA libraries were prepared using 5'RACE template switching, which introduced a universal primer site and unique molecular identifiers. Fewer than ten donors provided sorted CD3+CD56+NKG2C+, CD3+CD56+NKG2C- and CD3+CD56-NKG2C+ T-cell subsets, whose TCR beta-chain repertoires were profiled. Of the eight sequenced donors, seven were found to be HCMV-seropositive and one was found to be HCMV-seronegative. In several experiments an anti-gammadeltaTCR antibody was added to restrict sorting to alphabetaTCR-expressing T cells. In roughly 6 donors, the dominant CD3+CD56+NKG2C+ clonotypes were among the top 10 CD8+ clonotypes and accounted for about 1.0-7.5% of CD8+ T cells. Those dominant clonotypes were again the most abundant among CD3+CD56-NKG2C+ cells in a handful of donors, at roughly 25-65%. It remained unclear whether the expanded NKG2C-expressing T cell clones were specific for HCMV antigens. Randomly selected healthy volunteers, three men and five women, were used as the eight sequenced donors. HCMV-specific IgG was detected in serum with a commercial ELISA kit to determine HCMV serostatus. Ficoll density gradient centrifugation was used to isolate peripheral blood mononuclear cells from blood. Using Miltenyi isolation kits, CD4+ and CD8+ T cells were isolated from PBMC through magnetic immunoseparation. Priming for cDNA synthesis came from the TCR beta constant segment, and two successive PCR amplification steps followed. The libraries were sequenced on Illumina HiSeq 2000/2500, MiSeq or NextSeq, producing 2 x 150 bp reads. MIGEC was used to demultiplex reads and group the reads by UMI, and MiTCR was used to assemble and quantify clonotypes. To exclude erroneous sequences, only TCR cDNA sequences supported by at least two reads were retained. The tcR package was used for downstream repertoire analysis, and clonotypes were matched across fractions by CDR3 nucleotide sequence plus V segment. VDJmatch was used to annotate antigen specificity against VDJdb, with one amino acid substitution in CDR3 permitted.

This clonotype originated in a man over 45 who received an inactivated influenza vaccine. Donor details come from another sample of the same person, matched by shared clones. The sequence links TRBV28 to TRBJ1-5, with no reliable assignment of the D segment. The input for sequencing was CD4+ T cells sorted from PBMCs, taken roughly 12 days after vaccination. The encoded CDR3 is CATKGPSNQPQHF. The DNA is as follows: TGTGCCACTAAGGGTCCTAGCAATCAGCCCCAGCATTTT.